This T cell receptor beta chain came from a study of shared clonotypes between healthy human individuals. Background on the study: A donor's plate count was three for CD4 naive and three for CD4 memory; CD8 naive had two and CD8 memory one.

Study-wide findings and caveats: With few donors, the genetic and exposure-history diversity represented was limited.

The germline V and J ends were trimmed by 3 bases and 3 bases, with 6 bases remaining between them. CDR3 size: 12 residues. From germline, CDR1 is MDHEN and CDR2 SYDVKM. Positively selected for CCR7, the CD45RO-negative cells used as naive CD8 cells excluded terminally differentiated effector memory CD45RA+ cells. In regard to this clone: Its target is unknown. The sample contains more than one DNA sequence encoding this CDR3.

Genomic DNA from each subset was divided evenly over several immunoSEQ plates. TCRdb keeps only in-frame clones here, not all; method: immunoSEQ multiplex PCR. This repertoire shows around 1.9 million clones, 85% to 95% found once; its top ten account for about 1.7%. The origin of this receptor is a man aged 18 to 30 in good health. Some clones in this sample may be carry-over from other donors' samples. V is TRBV28 and J is TRBJ2-7, with D unclear. The source material was naive CD8+ T cells from PBMCs. CDR3 protein: CASSFSGYEQYF. The DNA of the CDR3 is TGTGCCAGCAGTTTCTCGGGCTACGAGCAGTACTTC. The full variable domain, rest sourced from reference TRBV28 and TRBJ2-7, is DVKVTQSSRYLVKRTGEKVFLECVQDMDHENMFWYRQDPGLGLRLIYFSYDVKMKEKGDIPEGYSVSREKKERFSLILESASTNQTSMYLCASSFSGYEQYFGPGTRLTVT.